This record covers a single TCR beta chain. Germline-derived CDR1 and CDR2 are LNHDA and SQIVND (reference sequence). The V end lost 1 base, the J end lost 0 bases, and 19 bases lay between the germline ends. This CDR3 is built from 19 residues. This sample was included in a study of blood T cell repertoires in COVID-19. For the study at large: PBMCs, B-cell-depleted T cells, or T cells were the source of the cDNA or gDNA that made up the material.

The data were produced by immunoSEQ multiplex PCR, yet TCRdb's version contains in-frame clones alone and is incomplete. This table holds 160,000 or so clones, roughly 88% found once. Sequencing was carried out using peripheral blood. The TCR was taken from a man between 18 and 35 years old with acute or convalescent COVID-19. The rearrangement joins TRBV19 to TRBJ1-5; possibly TRBD1 for D (6 bases). CDR3 sequence reads: CASSIAGTPFSDSNQPQHF. The CDR3 bases are TGTGCCAGTAGTATAGCGGGGACACCCTTCAGTGATAGCAATCAGCCCCAGCATTTT.